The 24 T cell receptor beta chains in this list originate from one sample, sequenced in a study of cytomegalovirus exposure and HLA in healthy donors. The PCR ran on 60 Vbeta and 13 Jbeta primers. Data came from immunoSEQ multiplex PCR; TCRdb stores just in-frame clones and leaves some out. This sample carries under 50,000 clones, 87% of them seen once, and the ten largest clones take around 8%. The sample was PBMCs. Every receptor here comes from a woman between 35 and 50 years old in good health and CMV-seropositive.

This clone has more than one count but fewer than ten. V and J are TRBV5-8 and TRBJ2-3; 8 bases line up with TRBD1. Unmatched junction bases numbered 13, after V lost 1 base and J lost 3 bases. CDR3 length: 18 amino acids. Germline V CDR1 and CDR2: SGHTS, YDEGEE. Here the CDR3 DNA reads TGTGCCAGCAGCTTGTCAACAGGGGGTTGGGTAAAGACAGATACGCAGTATTTT. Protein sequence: CASSLSTGGWVKTDTQYF. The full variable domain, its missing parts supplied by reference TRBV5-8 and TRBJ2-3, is EAGVTQSPTHLIKTRGQQATLRCSPISGHTSVYWYQQALGLGLQFLLWYDEGEERNRGNFPPRFSGRQFPNYSSELNVNALELEDSALYLCASSLSTGGWVKTDTQYFGPGTRLTVL.

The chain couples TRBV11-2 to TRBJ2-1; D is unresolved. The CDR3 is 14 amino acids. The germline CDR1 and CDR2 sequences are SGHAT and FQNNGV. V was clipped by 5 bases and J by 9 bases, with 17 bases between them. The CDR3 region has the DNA TGTGCCAGCAGCCTGGCCGCGGAGTTCGGTGAGCAGTTCTTC. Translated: CASSLAAEFGEQFF.

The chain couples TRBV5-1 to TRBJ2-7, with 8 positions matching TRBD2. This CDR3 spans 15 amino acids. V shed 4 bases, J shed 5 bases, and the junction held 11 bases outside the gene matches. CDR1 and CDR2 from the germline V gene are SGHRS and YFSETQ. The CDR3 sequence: CASSETGTSFHEQYF. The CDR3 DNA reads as TGCGCCAGCAGCGAAACCGGGACTAGTTTCCACGAGCAGTACTTC.

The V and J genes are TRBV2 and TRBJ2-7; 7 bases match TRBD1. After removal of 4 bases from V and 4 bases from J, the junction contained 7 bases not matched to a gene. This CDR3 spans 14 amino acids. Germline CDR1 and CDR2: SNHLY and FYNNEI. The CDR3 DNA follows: TGTGCCAGCAGTGTAGACAGGGCCAGTTACGAGCAGTACTTC. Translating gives CASSVDRASYEQYF.

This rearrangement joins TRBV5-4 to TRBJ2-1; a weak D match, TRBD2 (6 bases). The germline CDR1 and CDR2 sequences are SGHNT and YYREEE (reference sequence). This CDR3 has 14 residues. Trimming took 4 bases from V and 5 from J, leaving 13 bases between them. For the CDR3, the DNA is TGTGCCAGCAGCGAACCCCCTAGCGACAATGAGCAGTTCTTC. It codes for CASSEPPSDNEQFF.

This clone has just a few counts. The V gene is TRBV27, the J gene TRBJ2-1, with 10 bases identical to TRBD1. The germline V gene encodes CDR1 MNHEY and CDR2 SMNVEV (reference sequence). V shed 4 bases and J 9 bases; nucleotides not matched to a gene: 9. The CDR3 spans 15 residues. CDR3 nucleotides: TGTGCCAGCAGTTCGGGACAGGGGATAGGCGGTGAGCAGTTCTTC. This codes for CASSSGQGIGGEQFF.

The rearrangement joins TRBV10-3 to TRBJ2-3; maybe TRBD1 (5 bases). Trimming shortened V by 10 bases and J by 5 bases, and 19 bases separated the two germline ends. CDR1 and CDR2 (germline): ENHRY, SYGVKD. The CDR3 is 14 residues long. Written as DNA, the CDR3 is TGTGCCACTGGCAGGGTTACCGCACAAGATACGCAGTATTTT. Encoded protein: CATGRVTAQDTQYF.

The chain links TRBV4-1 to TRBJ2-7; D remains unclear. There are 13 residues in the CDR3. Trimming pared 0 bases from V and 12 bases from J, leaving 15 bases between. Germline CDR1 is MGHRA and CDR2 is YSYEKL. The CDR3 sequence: CASSQETHSQPYF. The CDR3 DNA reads TGCGCCAGCAGCCAAGAAACCCACTCCCAACCGTACTTC.

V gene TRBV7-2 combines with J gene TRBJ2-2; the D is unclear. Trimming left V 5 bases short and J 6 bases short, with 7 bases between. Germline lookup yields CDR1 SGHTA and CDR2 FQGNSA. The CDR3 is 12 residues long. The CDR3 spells CASSRSAGELFF. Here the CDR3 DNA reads TGTGCCAGCAGCAGGAGTGCCGGGGAGCTGTTTTTT. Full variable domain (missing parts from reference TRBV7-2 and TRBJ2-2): GAGVSQSPSNKVTEKGKDVELRCDPISGHTALYWYRQSLGQGLEFLIYFQGNSAPDKSGLPSDRFSAERTGGSVSTLTIQRTQQEDSAVYLCASSRSAGELFFGEGSRLTVL.

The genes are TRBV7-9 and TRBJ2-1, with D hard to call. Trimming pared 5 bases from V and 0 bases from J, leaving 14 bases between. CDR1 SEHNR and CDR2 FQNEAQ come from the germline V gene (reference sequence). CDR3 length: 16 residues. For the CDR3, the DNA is TGTGCCAGCAGCCCTAGGAGCGTGATCTCCTACAATGAGCAGTTCTTC. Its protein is CASSPRSVISYNEQFF.

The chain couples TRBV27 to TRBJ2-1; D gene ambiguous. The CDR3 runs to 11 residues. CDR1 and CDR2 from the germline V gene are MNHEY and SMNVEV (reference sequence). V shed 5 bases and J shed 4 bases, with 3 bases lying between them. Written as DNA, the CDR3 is TGTGCCAGCAGTACTTACAATGAGCAGTTCTTC. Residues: CASSTYNEQFF.

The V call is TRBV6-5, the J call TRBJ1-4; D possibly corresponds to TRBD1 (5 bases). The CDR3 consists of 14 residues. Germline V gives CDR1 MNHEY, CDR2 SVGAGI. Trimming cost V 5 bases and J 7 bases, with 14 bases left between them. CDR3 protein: CASSRTRLSEKLFF. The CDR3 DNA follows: TGTGCCAGCAGTAGGACAAGACTTTCTGAAAAACTGTTTTTT.

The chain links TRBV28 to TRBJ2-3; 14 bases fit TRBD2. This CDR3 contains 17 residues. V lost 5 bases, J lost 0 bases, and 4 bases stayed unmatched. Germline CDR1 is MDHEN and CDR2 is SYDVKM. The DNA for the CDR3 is TGTGCCAGCAGTCCTCGGACTAGCGGGAGGAGCACAGATACGCAGTATTTT. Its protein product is CASSPRTSGRSTDTQYF. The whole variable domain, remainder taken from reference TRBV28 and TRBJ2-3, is DVKVTQSSRYLVKRTGEKVFLECVQDMDHENMFWYRQDPGLGLRLIYFSYDVKMKEKGDIPEGYSVSREKKERFSLILESASTNQTSMYLCASSPRTSGRSTDTQYFGPGTRLTVL.

The CDR3 region is CASSDSHYGYTF. The CDR3 bases are TGCGCCAGCAGTGACAGCCACTATGGCTACACCTTC. This chain uses TRBV5-1 with TRBJ1-2; TRBD1 is a possible D gene (5 bases). Trimming pared 5 bases from V and 3 bases from J, leaving 8 bases between. The germline CDR1 and CDR2 sequences are SGHRS and YFSETQ. The CDR3 is made up of 12 amino acids.

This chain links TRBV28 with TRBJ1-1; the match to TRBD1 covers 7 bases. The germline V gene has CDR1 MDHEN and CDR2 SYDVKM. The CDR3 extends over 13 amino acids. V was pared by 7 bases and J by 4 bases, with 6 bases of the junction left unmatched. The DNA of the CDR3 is TGTGCCAGCAAGGGGGCTGGGGGCACTGAAGCTTTCTTT. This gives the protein CASKGAGGTEAFF. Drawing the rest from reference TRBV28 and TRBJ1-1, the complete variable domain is DVKVTQSSRYLVKRTGEKVFLECVQDMDHENMFWYRQDPGLGLRLIYFSYDVKMKEKGDIPEGYSVSREKKERFSLILESASTNQTSMYLCASKGAGGTEAFFGQGTRLTVV.

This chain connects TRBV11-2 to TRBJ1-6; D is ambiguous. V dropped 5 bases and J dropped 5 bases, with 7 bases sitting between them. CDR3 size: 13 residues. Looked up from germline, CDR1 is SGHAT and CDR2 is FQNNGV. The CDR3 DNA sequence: TGTGCCAGCAGCATGCGGGATAATTCACCCCTCCACTTT. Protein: CASSMRDNSPLHF.

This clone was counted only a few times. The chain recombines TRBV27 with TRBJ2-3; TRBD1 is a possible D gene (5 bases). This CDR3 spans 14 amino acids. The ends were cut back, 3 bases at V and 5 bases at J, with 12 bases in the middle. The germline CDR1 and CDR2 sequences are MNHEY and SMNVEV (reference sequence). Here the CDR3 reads CASSLSLDRDTQYF. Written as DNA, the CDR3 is TGTGCCAGCAGTTTGAGCCTAGACAGAGATACGCAGTATTTT.

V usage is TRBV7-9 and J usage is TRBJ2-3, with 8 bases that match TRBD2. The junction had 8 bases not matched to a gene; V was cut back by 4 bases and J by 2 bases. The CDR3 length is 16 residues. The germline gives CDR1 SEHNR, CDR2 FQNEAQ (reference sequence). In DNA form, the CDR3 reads TGTGCCAGCAGCTCCAACCCACTAGCGGTCACAGATACGCAGTATTTT. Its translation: CASSSNPLAVTDTQYF.

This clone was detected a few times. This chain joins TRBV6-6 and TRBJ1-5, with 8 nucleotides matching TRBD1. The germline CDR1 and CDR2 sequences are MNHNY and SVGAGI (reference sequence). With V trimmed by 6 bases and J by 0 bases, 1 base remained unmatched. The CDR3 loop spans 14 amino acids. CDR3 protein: CASRTGASNQPQHF. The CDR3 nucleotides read TGTGCCAGCAGGACAGGGGCTAGCAATCAGCCCCAGCATTTT.

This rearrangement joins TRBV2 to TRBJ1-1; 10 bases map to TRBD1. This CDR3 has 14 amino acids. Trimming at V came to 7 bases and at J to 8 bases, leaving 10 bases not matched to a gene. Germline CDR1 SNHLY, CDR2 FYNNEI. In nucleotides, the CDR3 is TGTGCCAGCACCCGACAGGGGGCAAGCCTAGAAGCTTTCTTT. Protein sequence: CASTRQGASLEAFF.

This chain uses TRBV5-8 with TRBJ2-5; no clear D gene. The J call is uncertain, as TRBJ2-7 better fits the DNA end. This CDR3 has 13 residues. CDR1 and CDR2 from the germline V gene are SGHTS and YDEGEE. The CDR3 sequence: CASSLGFSYEQYF. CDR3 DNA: TGTGCCAGCAGCTTGGGGTTTTCCTACGAGCAGTACTTC.

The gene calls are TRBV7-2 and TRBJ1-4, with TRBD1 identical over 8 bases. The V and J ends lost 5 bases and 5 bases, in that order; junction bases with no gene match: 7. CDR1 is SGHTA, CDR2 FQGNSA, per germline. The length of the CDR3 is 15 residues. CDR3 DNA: TGTGCCAGCAGCCTCGACCGGACAGGGAATGAAAAACTGTTTTTT. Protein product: CASSLDRTGNEKLFF. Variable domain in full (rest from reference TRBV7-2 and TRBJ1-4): GAGVSQSPSNKVTEKGKDVELRCDPISGHTALYWYRQSLGQGLEFLIYFQGNSAPDKSGLPSDRFSAERTGGSVSTLTIQRTQQEDSAVYLCASSLDRTGNEKLFFGSGTQLSVL.

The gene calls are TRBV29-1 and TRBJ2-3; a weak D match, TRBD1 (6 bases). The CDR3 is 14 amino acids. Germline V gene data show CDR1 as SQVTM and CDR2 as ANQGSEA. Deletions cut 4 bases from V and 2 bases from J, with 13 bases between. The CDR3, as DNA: TGCAGCGTTGCGGGGACACAATACACAGATACGCAGTATTTT. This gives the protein CSVAGTQYTDTQYF.

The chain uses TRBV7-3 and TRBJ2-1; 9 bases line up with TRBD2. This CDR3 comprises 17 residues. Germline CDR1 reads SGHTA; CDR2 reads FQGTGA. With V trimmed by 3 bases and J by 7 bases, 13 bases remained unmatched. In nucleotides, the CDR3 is TGTGCCAGCAGCTTCGGGGGTGGCGGGAGGGCCCAGAATGAGCAGTTCTTC. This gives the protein CASSFGGGGRAQNEQFF.